The 18 T cell receptor beta chains reported below all come from one sample, sequenced in a study of vaccination effects on CD4 cells after COVID-19. Their cognate antigens are unknown. The protocol was immunoSEQ multiplex PCR, while the TCRdb copy is restricted to in-frame clones and leaves out a portion. In the table there are under 20,000 clones, roughly 80% of which are singletons. Antigen-specific CD4+ T cell clonotypes were called by their expansion after viral peptide-pool culture in ViraFEST. Scientists isolated CD4+ T cells after a roughly 9-day culture period ended. PCR-confirmed SARS-CoV-2 infection occurred in the person between March and December 2020. The sequencing used CD4+ T cells from PBMCs cultured with SARS-CoV-2 spike peptides, collected before COVID-19 vaccination. The source is a human donor who had a prior SARS-CoV-2 infection.

The chain employs TRBV27 and TRBJ2-6, with unresolved D. V lost 6 bases to trimming and J lost 1 base, with 4 bases between them. The CDR3 covers 13 residues. Germline CDR1 MNHEY, CDR2 SMNVEV (reference sequence). The CDR3 DNA is TGTGCCAGCAGGGGGTCTGGGGCCAACGTCCTGACTTTC. This sequence encodes CASRGSGANVLTF. Drawing the rest from reference TRBV27 and TRBJ2-6, the complete variable domain is EAQVTQNPRYLITVTGKKLTVTCSQNMNHEYMSWYRQDPGLGLRQIYYSMNVEVTDKGDVPEGYKVSRKEKRNFPLILESPSPNQTSLYFCASRGSGANVLTFGAGSRLTVL.

This sequence joins TRBV6-6 and TRBJ1-4, with a weak D call TRBD1 (5 bases). From germline, CDR1 is MNHNY and CDR2 SVGAGI (reference sequence). With 3 bases removed from V and 8 bases from J, the gap between germline ends came to 16 bases. CDR3 length: 15 residues. The DNA for the CDR3 is TGTGCCAGCAGTTATTCGCCAGGGCGGGACGAAAAACTGTTTTTT. Translation: CASSYSPGRDEKLFF.

V gene TRBV18 combines with J gene TRBJ1-2; the D is unclear. This CDR3 comprises 12 residues. The germline V gene has CDR1 KGHSH and CDR2 LQKENI. V lost 3 bases and J lost 10, with 12 bases in between. The CDR3 bases are TGTGCCAGCTCACCGCAGACACAAGCCTACACCTTC. Translation: CASSPQTQAYTF.

This clone came up once. The rearrangement uses TRBV2 and TRBJ1-5; the D gene is possibly TRBD1 (6 bases). CDR1 and CDR2 from the germline V gene are SNHLY and FYNNEI. The germline V and J ends were trimmed by 6 bases and 6 bases, with 18 bases remaining between them. The length of the CDR3 is 15 residues. CDR3 in DNA: TGTGCCAGCAGGGACAGATATAGCGGGGGTCAGCCCCAGCATTTT. It specifies CASRDRYSGGQPQHF.

The rearrangement joins TRBV29-1 to TRBJ2-1, with a tentative D call TRBD2 (5 bases). This CDR3 spans 12 amino acids. Trimming pared 4 bases from V and 12 bases from J, leaving 16 bases between. Germline assignment: CDR1 SQVTM and CDR2 ANQGSEA. DNA of the CDR3: TGCAGCGTTGTGGTATGGTCAGGAGGGCAGTTCTTC. Translation gives CSVVVWSGGQFF.

V and J are TRBV18 and TRBJ2-7; D possibly uses TRBD1 or TRBD2 (5 bases each). The V and J ends lost 8 bases and 0 bases respectively, with 17 bases between them. CDR1 and CDR2 from the germline V gene are KGHSH and LQKENI. This CDR3 is built from 15 residues. In nucleotides, the CDR3 is TGTGCCAGCCAACCCGGGGTAGGGGACTCCTACGAGCAGTACTTC. Protein: CASQPGVGDSYEQYF.

The CDR3 DNA is TGCGCCAGCAGCTCCCGGGCCAGACCGACCGGGGAGCTGTTTTTT. It specifies CASSSRARPTGELFF. This chain links TRBV5-1 with TRBJ2-2; D call uncertain. Germline-derived CDR1 and CDR2 are SGHRS and YFSETQ. The CDR3 contains 15 residues. Trimming cost V 3 bases and J 5 bases, with 14 bases left between them.

CDR3: CASSPRWGGPYGYTF. For the CDR3, the DNA is TGTGCCAGCAGCCCCAGGTGGGGAGGACCTTATGGCTACACCTTC. V usage is TRBV14 and J usage is TRBJ1-2; no clear D gene. The V end was cut by 4 bases, the J end by 5 bases, with 17 bases between. CDR3 length: 15 residues. CDR1 and CDR2 (germline): SGHDN, FVKESK.

A single count supports this clone. The chain recombines TRBV18 with TRBJ1-2; possibly TRBD1 for D (5 bases). CDR3 length equals 15 residues. V gave up 4 bases and J gave up 6 bases, with 18 bases separating them. Germline V gene data show CDR1 as KGHSH and CDR2 as LQKENI. CDR3 sequence reads: CASSRTREGTDGYTF. The CDR3 coding sequence is TGTGCCAGCTCACGAACCAGGGAGGGTACCGATGGCTACACCTTC. The entire variable domain, with the rest obtained from reference TRBV18 and TRBJ1-2, is as follows: NAGVMQNPRHLVRRRGQEARLRCSPMKGHSHVYWYRQLPEEGLKFMVYLQKENIIDESGMPKERFSAEFPKEGPSILRIQQVVRGDSAAYFCASSRTREGTDGYTFGSGTRLTVV.

The chain is built from TRBV3-1 (or the pseudogene TRBV3-2) and TRBJ2-7, with no clear D. V gave up 3 bases and J gave up 2 bases, with 8 bases separating them. Germline V gene sequence: CDR1 LGHDT, CDR2 YNNKEL (reference sequence). The length of the CDR3 is 13 residues. In DNA, the CDR3 is TGTGCCAGCAGCCAGGCCAGTCCCTACGAGCAGTACTTC. Translating gives CASSQASPYEQYF.

The chain's CDR3 is CASSHRTGQAFF. The CDR3 bases are TGTGCCAGCTCACACCGGACAGGGCAAGCTTTCTTT. V usage is TRBV18 and J usage is TRBJ1-1, with 8 positions matching TRBD1. V was pared by 4 bases and J by 9 bases, with 4 bases of the junction left unmatched. Germline V gene data show CDR1 as KGHSH and CDR2 as LQKENI. The CDR3 runs to 12 residues.

The rearrangement uses TRBV6-2 or TRBV6-3 and TRBJ2-2; 8 nucleotides match TRBD2. Germline values: CDR1 MNHEY, CDR2 SVGEGT. Trimming cost V 6 bases and J 10 bases; bases outside gene matches: 13. CDR3 length: 15 residues. For the CDR3, the DNA is TGTGCCAGCAGCAAGAGCGGGGGTCTCGTCGAGGAGCTGTTTTTT. Its protein product is CASSKSGGLVEELFF.

The chain uses TRBV27 and TRBJ2-2, with a possible D match to TRBD2 (6 bases). Trimming shortened V by 3 bases and J by 0 bases, and 14 bases separated the two germline ends. Germline V gives CDR1 MNHEY, CDR2 SMNVEV (reference sequence). The CDR3 covers 17 residues. The CDR3: CASSLTAGRTNTGELFF. DNA of the CDR3: TGTGCCAGCAGTTTGACGGCGGGGAGGACGAACACCGGGGAGCTGTTTTTT.

The chain carries TRBV29-1 and TRBJ2-3; no clear D. Per the germline V gene, CDR1 is SQVTM and CDR2 is ANQGSEA. Trimming removed 2 bases from V and 2 bases from J, with 14 bases in between. The CDR3 is 15 residues long. The CDR3 spells CSVEKTSQPTDTQYF. As DNA, the CDR3 is TGCAGCGTTGAAAAGACCAGCCAACCCACAGATACGCAGTATTTT.

The V and J genes are TRBV4-3 and TRBJ1-5; D remains ambiguous. Germline V gene sequence: CDR1 LGHNA, CDR2 YSLEER. V dropped 0 bases and J dropped 3 bases, with 6 bases sitting between them. The CDR3 runs to 14 residues. The CDR3 nucleotides read TGCGCCAGCAGCCAAGATATCCACAATCAGCCCCAGCATTTT. As protein: CASSQDIHNQPQHF.

This chain's CDR3 is CASSLPYYEQYF. The CDR3 nucleotides read TGTGCCAGCAGCTTACCGTACTACGAGCAGTACTTC. The rearrangement links TRBV7-2 to TRBJ2-7; D not resolved. V dropped 2 bases and J dropped 3 bases, with 5 bases sitting between them. This CDR3 spans 12 amino acids. From germline, CDR1 is SGHTA and CDR2 FQGNSA.

This chain uses TRBV5-5 with TRBJ2-1; possible D gene TRBD2, 6 bases. V was trimmed by 4 bases and J by 6 bases, leaving 14 bases between them. The germline CDR1 and CDR2 sequences are SGHKS and YYEKEE (reference sequence). There are 14 residues in the CDR3. The CDR3 nucleotides are TGTGCCAGCAGCCCCGGAGGGCTCCGCAATGAGCAGTTCTTC. Translation gives CASSPGGLRNEQFF.

The chain has TRBV6-4 and TRBJ2-3, with 7 bases that match TRBD2. V lost 0 bases, J lost 4 bases, and 4 bases stayed unmatched. Germline V gives CDR1 MRHNA, CDR2 SNTAGT. CDR3 length: 15 amino acids. CDR3 nucleotide sequence: TGTGCCAGCAGTGACTCGGAGGGAGGGCCAGATACGCAGTATTTT. Amino acids: CASSDSEGGPDTQYF.